These T cell receptor beta chains were read from a single sample in a study of T cells after yellow fever vaccination. TCRdb independently ran MiXCR on the 5' RACE reads; one entry per CDR3 protein. The table has under 150,000 distinct CDR3 sequences, roughly 8% seen once. This specimen was CD4+ T cells sorted from PBMCs, taken 5 days after the yellow fever booster vaccination. The receptors here all came from a man under 40 who received the YFV17D yellow fever vaccine. Both conserved end residues are part of each CDR3. D genes are given only for firm matches. Clone size appears in some rows only: once, few, many, or a class for an expanded clone.

J	size	V	D	CDR3	DNA
TRBJ2-5	many	TRBV5-1	-	CASSFQGSETQYF	TGCGCCAGCAGCTTCCAGGGATCGGAGACCCAGTACTTC
TRBJ2-1	many	TRBV6-5	TRBD2	CASSYPLAGANEQFF	TGTGCCAGCAGTTACCCACTAGCGGGAGCCAATGAGCAGTTCTTC
TRBJ1-5	many	TRBV10-3	-	CATQTAGNQPQHF	TGTGCCACCCAGACGGCGGGCAATCAGCCCCAGCATTTT
TRBJ2-1	many	TRBV7-9	-	CASSYYEGTGSDF	TGTGCCAGCAGCTACTACGAGGGGACGGGATCCGATTTC
TRBJ2-7	many	TRBV6-5	-	CASSPGTPPEQYF	TGTGCCAGCAGCCCCGGGACCCCCCCCGAGCAGTACTTC
TRBJ1-1	few	TRBV7-2	-	CASSLVFGGDAF	TGTGCCAGCAGCTTAGTTTTTGGGGGGGACGCATTT
TRBJ2-7	many	TRBV7-2	-	CASSPFRTARYEQYF	TGTGCCAGCAGCCCATTCAGGACAGCGCGCTACGAGCAGTACTTC
TRBJ1-1	many	TRBV20-1	-	CSASRAMGNTEAFF	TGCAGTGCTAGTCGGGCAATGGGAAACACTGAAGCTTTCTTT
TRBJ2-1	many	TRBV28	TRBD2	CASSFAGGPASYNEQFF	TGTGCCAGCAGTTTCGCGGGAGGCCCAGCCTCCTACAATGAGCAGTTCTTC
TRBJ2-1	many	TRBV7-2	TRBD1	CASSSRGGQGYNEQFF	TGTGCCAGCAGCTCCCGTGGGGGACAGGGATACAATGAGCAGTTCTTC
TRBJ2-2	many	TRBV20-1	-	CSARGYRTGELFF	TGCAGTGCTAGAGGGTACCGGACCGGGGAGCTGTTTTTT
TRBJ2-2	many	TRBV20-1	-	CRAHYRNTGELFF	TGCAGGGCCCACTATAGAAACACCGGGGAGCTGTTTTTT
TRBJ2-6	few	TRBV4-3	-	CASSYSWSGANVLTF	TGCGCCAGCAGCTACTCATGGTCTGGGGCCAACGTCCTGACTTTC
TRBJ2-7	many	TRBV11-2	TRBD2	CASSSGTSGSARLRYEQYF	TGTGCCAGCAGCTCCGGGACTAGCGGGAGCGCCAGGTTGCGCTACGAGCAGTACTTC
TRBJ1-3	many	TRBV4-1	TRBD1	CASSPFAATGSRNTIYF	TGCGCCAGCAGCCCCTTCGCCGCGACAGGGTCGCGAAACACCATATATTTT
TRBJ2-1	many	TRBV7-9	-	CASSLLARYNEQFF	TGTGCCAGCAGCTTACTTGCCAGATACAATGAGCAGTTCTTC
TRBJ2-3	many	TRBV24-1	TRBD1	CATSDAGTGDTDTQYF	TGTGCCACCAGTGACGCCGGGACAGGGGACACAGATACGCAGTATTTT
TRBJ1-4	many	TRBV27	-	CASSSQGAATNEKLFF	TGTGCCAGCAGTTCTCAAGGGGCAGCAACTAATGAAAAACTGTTTTTT
TRBJ2-2	many	TRBV5-1	TRBD2	CASRQPGLSTGELFF	TGCGCCAGCAGGCAACCGGGACTAAGTACCGGGGAGCTGTTTTTT
TRBJ2-1	many	TRBV9	-	CASSPTLYEQFF	TGTGCCAGCAGCCCTACCCTATATGAGCAGTTCTTC
TRBJ2-5	many	TRBV29-1	-	CSVVTGGETQYF	TGCAGCGTTGTAACGGGGGGCGAGACCCAGTACTTC
TRBJ2-5	many	TRBV7-2	-	CASTDPSRTQYF	TGTGCCAGCACGGACCCATCACGCACCCAGTACTTC
TRBJ2-7	-	TRBV11-2	-	CASSSVIYEQYF	TGTGCCAGCAGCTCAGTTATTTACGAGCAGTACTTC
TRBJ2-1	many	TRBV12-3/TRBV12-4	TRBD2	CASRRLAGGWPFF	TGTGCCAGCAGGAGACTAGCGGGAGGGTGGCCGTTCTTC
TRBJ2-2	many	TRBV20-1	-	CSARPPGVTTGELFF	TGCAGTGCTAGACCCCCTGGGGTAACCACCGGGGAGCTGTTTTTT
TRBJ2-2	many	TRBV7-2	-	CAEDQGDTGELFF	TGTGCCGAAGATCAAGGGGACACCGGGGAGCTGTTTTTT
TRBJ2-2	many	TRBV5-1	-	CASSALSGSETGELFF	TGCGCCAGCAGCGCCCTTAGCGGAAGTGAGACCGGGGAGCTGTTTTTT
TRBJ2-1	-	TRBV20-1	-	CSAMGPAGLNNEQFF	TGCAGTGCTATGGGTCCGGCAGGTCTCAACAATGAGCAGTTCTTC
TRBJ1-2	many	TRBV7-2	-	CASSPDRRAHGYTF	TGTGCCAGCAGCCCCGACAGGAGGGCTCATGGCTACACCTTC
TRBJ2-5	many	TRBV13	-	CASSLVGLETQYF	TGTGCCAGCAGCTTAGTAGGGCTGGAGACCCAGTACTTC
TRBJ2-1	many	TRBV5-6	TRBD1	CASSFWDRGRVEQFF	TGTGCCAGCAGCTTTTGGGACAGGGGGCGCGTTGAGCAGTTCTTC
TRBJ2-7	many	TRBV28	-	CASTAALGGQYF	TGTGCCAGCACCGCGGCCCTCGGTGGGCAGTACTTC
TRBJ2-3	many	TRBV28	-	CASSSPPDLTDTQYF	TGTGCCAGCAGTTCCCCCCCGGACTTGACAGATACGCAGTATTTT
TRBJ2-7	many	TRBV9	TRBD2	CASSATGGSDEQYF	TGTGCCAGCAGCGCGACGGGCGGGAGCGACGAGCAGTACTTC
TRBJ1-6	-	TRBV5-1	TRBD1	CASSLTGGDNSPLHF	TGCGCCAGCAGCTTAACAGGGGGCGATAATTCACCCCTCCACTTT
TRBJ1-1	many	TRBV12-3/TRBV12-4	-	CASSLQGSNTEAFF	TGTGCCAGCAGTTTACAGGGTTCGAACACTGAAGCTTTCTTT
TRBJ2-1	many	TRBV12-3/TRBV12-4	TRBD2	CASTRNPQAGPYNEQFF	TGTGCCAGCACCCGTAACCCCCAAGCGGGACCCTACAATGAGCAGTTCTTC
TRBJ2-1	-	TRBV5-1	TRBD2	CASSLERGGSYNEQFF	TGCGCCAGCAGCTTGGAGCGGGGGGGCTCCTACAATGAGCAGTTCTTC
TRBJ2-7	many	TRBV5-4	-	CASSLQGKQGYEQYF	TGTGCCAGCAGCCTACAGGGAAAGCAGGGCTACGAGCAGTACTTC
TRBJ1-2	many	TRBV20-1	-	CSASYGTPSGGYTF	TGCAGTGCTAGTTACGGGACTCCTTCCGGTGGCTACACCTTC
TRBJ2-7	many	TRBV11-2	TRBD2	CASSLVGSSGTLAGVSYEQYF	TGTGCCAGCAGCTTAGTAGGGTCGAGCGGCACCCTAGCGGGAGTCTCCTACGAGCAGTACTTC
TRBJ2-2	many	TRBV6-1	-	CASTLRFVAISETGELFF	TGTGCCAGCACCCTCCGCTTTGTGGCCATTAGTGAAACCGGGGAGCTGTTTTTT
TRBJ2-3	many	TRBV5-1	-	CASSPAGSSTDTQYF	TGCGCCAGCAGCCCGGCAGGATCCAGCACAGATACGCAGTATTTT
TRBJ1-2	few	TRBV30	-	CAWSMELGYGYTF	TGTGCCTGGAGCATGGAGCTGGGATATGGCTACACCTTC
TRBJ2-1	many	TRBV10-3	TRBD2	CAISGLRGGDYEQFF	TGTGCCATCAGTGGGCTGAGGGGAGGGGACTATGAGCAGTTCTTC
TRBJ1-1	many	TRBV28	TRBD1	CASSRRTGWTEAFF	TGTGCCAGCAGTCGCCGGACAGGGTGGACTGAAGCTTTCTTT
TRBJ2-2	many	TRBV5-4	TRBD1	CASSLAGTGSTGELFF	TGTGCCAGCAGCTTAGCCGGGACAGGGAGCACCGGGGAGCTGTTTTTT
TRBJ1-2	many	TRBV5-1	TRBD1	CASRQGQGANYGYTF	TGCGCCAGCCGACAAGGACAGGGAGCTAACTATGGCTACACCTTC
TRBJ2-3	many	TRBV7-2	TRBD1	CASSFTGVTTDTQYF	TGTGCCAGCAGCTTTACAGGGGTCACCACAGATACGCAGTATTTT
TRBJ2-7	many	TRBV20-1	TRBD1	CSAPRTGGTDEQYF	TGCAGTGCTCCCCGGACAGGGGGCACCGACGAGCAGTACTTC
TRBJ2-1	-	TRBV7-3	-	CASSLFAQGVSYNEQFF	TGTGCCAGCAGCTTATTCGCGCAGGGTGTTAGCTACAATGAGCAGTTCTTC
TRBJ1-4	many	TRBV12-3/TRBV12-4	TRBD1	CASGVRQGAKEKLFF	TGTGCCAGCGGGGTCAGACAGGGGGCGAAGGAAAAACTGTTTTTT
TRBJ2-7	many	TRBV12-3/TRBV12-4	-	CASRSTGKAYEQYF	TGTGCCAGCAGGTCAACAGGGAAGGCCTACGAGCAGTACTTC
TRBJ2-1	many	TRBV12-3/TRBV12-4	-	CASSQGEKGLQFF	TGTGCCAGCAGCCAGGGAGAGAAAGGTTTGCAGTTCTTC
TRBJ2-1	many	TRBV5-1	-	CASMGGGPSNEQFF	TGCGCCAGCATGGGGGGCGGACCCAGCAATGAGCAGTTCTTC
TRBJ1-5	many	TRBV7-9	-	CASSPLPGPGRDQPQHF	TGTGCCAGCAGCCCCCTGCCGGGACCGGGCCGGGATCAGCCCCAGCATTTT
TRBJ2-7	many	TRBV11-2	TRBD2	CASSAQITSGLSSYEQYF	TGTGCCAGCAGCGCCCAAATTACTAGCGGCTTAAGCTCCTACGAGCAGTACTTC
TRBJ2-7	-	TRBV20-1	-	CSARDRRLNHLLEQYF	TGCAGTGCTAGAGATCGGCGACTAAATCACCTCCTCGAGCAGTACTTC
TRBJ2-1	many	TRBV15	TRBD2	CATSRGGTNSEQFF	TGTGCCACCAGCAGAGGAGGGACTAATAGTGAGCAGTTCTTC
TRBJ2-7	-	TRBV30	TRBD2	CASCQDWDYAAPLYEQYF	TGTGCCAGCTGCCAAGATTGGGACTACGCCGCCCCCCTTTACGAGCAGTACTTC